This T cell receptor (beta chain) was identified during a study of blood T cells in healthy people across ages. General study findings and limits: TCR beta diversity, measured per million T cells, fell in a roughly linear way with age.

About this clonotype: Its antigen is unknown.

J was trimmed by 2 bases and V by 7 bases; bases with no gene match: 5. The V gene's germline CDR1 is MNHEY and CDR2 SMNVEV (reference sequence). The CDR3 is made up of 15 amino acids. The second PCR ran roughly 6 to 12 cycles with a sample-barcoded 5' primer and J-beta primers. The template-switch adaptor, which had 12 random nucleotides, put a tag on each cDNA molecule. TCRdb independently ran MiXCR on the 5' RACE reads; one entry per CDR3 protein. The sample carries over a million distinct CDR3 sequences, roughly a quarter recorded once. Healthy individuals of Caucasian origin from Russia, aged about 6 to 100, served as donors. This sample was shared with a second study, whose subject was T cells of mothers and their children.

Sequencing was done on a sample of blood. This TCR derives from a girl aged 2-10 years in good health. This chain uses TRBV27 with TRBJ2-6, with 7 bases aligning to TRBD2. The CDR3 region is CASTGGGTGANVLTF. The CDR3 nucleotides are TGTGCCAGCACCGGGGGAGGGACTGGGGCCAACGTCCTGACTTTC. The full variable domain, rest sourced from reference TRBV27 and TRBJ2-6, is EAQVTQNPRYLITVTGKKLTVTCSQNMNHEYMSWYRQDPGLGLRQIYYSMNVEVTDKGDVPEGYKVSRKEKRNFPLILESPSPNQTSLYFCASTGGGTGANVLTFGAGSRLTVL.